One T cell receptor beta chain is described in this entry. The source of the sample is a study of shared T cell receptors in the human thymus. Libraries were prepared by immunoSEQ multiplex PCR; TCRdb keeps only in-frame clonotypes and omits some of them. The sample has about 380,000 clones, approximately 95% seen once. Germline V gene sequence: CDR1 MNHEY, CDR2 SMNVEV (reference sequence). This CDR3 has 19 residues. J was trimmed by 1 base and V by 2 bases; bases with no gene match: 13. The source of this sequence is a human donor. Sequenced material: thymocytes. This chain joins TRBV27 and TRBJ2-4; 8 bases fit TRBD2. The CDR3 coding sequence is TGTGCCAGCAGTTTAACCGGGGATGGAGCGGGAGTGGCCAAAAACATTCAGTACTTC. It codes for CASSLTGDGAGVAKNIQYF.